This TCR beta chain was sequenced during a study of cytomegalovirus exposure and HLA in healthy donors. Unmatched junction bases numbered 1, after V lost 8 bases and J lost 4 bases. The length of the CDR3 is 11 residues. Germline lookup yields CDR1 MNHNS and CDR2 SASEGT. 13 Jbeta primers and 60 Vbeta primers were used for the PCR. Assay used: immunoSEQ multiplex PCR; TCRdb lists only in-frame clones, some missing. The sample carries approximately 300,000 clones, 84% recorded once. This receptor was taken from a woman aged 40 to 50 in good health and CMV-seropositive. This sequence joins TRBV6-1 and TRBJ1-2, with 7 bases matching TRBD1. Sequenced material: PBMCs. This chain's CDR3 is CASGTAYGYTF. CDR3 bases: TGTGCCAGCGGGACAGCCTATGGCTACACCTTC.